This T cell receptor (beta chain) was retrieved from a study of Ad26.COV2.S vaccination and SARS-CoV-2 variants. Study as a whole: Into the muscle, Ad26.COV2.S was dosed once or twice, 56 days apart. General observations from the study: The study found higher spike-specific TCR breadth in vaccine than placebo recipients.

As for this clone: Its antigen is unknown.

The protocol was immunoSEQ multiplex PCR, while the TCRdb copy is restricted to in-frame clones and leaves out a portion. The sample has 300,000 to 350,000 clones; approximately 86% are singletons. V lost 7 bases and J lost 3, with 9 bases in between. Germline loops: CDR1 SNHLY, CDR2 FYNNEI. CDR3 length: 12 amino acids. Treatment here: 15 to 20 received Ad26.COV2.S at low or high dose, single or two shots; roughly 5 received placebo; per-sample allocation not given. All samples were drawn on day 63, counting from the first vaccine or placebo injection. What was given as vaccine was an Ad26 vector encoding Wuhan-strain SARS-CoV-2 spike.

This TCR came from a person between 18 and 65 years old who received the Ad26.COV2.S COVID-19 vaccine or a placebo. This material consisted of peripheral blood, taken in a trial of Ad26.COV2.S vaccine versus placebo. The chain carries TRBV2 and TRBJ2-5; D is possibly TRBD2 (6 bases). CDR3 region: CASTGGEETQYF. The DNA of the CDR3 is TGTGCCAGCACAGGAGGGGAAGAGACCCAGTACTTC.